The present entry profiles one T cell receptor beta chain with its context. CDR1 is SGHRS and CDR2 is YFSETQ in the germline V gene. Trimming shortened V by 4 bases and J by 6 bases, and 8 bases separated the two germline ends. CDR3 length equals 11 residues. TCRdb's table, derived via immunoSEQ multiplex PCR, lists solely in-frame clones and lacks some. The profile covers tens of thousands of clones, with more than 95% appearing a single time and approximately 0.17% taken by the ten largest. The sample originates from a study of technical replicates of blood from several donors. V gene TRBV5-1 combines with J gene TRBJ2-7; D ambiguous. This sequence was found in a human donor in good health. The specimen was T cells isolated from PBMCs. The CDR3 sequence is CASSTTGEQYF. The CDR3 DNA sequence: TGCGCCAGCAGCACTACGGGCGAGCAGTACTTC.